The rows below give T cell receptor beta chains drawn from one sample of a study of T-cell memory formation after mild COVID-19. One entry per CDR3 protein, called by TCRdb with MiXCR from the 5' RACE reads. The sample has hundreds of thousands of distinct CDR3 sequences; approximately 23% are singletons. Input material: PBMCs or a T cell subset sorted from them (not recorded which). Every receptor here comes from an adult woman who had mild COVID-19 (a few samples of this study predate the infection). Cell type and time point are not known. Both conserved end residues are part of each CDR3.

V	J	CDR3
TRBV24-1	TRBJ1-1	CATNRAGGTEAFF
TRBV24-1	TRBJ2-7	CATSDGSQGSYEQYF
TRBV7-9	TRBJ2-1	CASSLTGPFF
TRBV7-6	TRBJ2-1	CASSLRDVRRLYNEQFF
TRBV20-1	TRBJ2-2	CSAREAGVGTGELFF
TRBV24-1	TRBJ1-2	CATSDNNPGQGFYGYTF
TRBV4-2	TRBJ2-7	CASRSGPNAAYEQYF
TRBV5-4	TRBJ1-1	CASSLVGRPNTEAFF
TRBV7-2	TRBJ1-1	CASLSWEEDEAFF
TRBV20-1	TRBJ2-3	CSPHRGRSTDTQYF
TRBV4-1	TRBJ1-5	CASSHPTRQGASSNQPQHF
TRBV24-1	TRBJ2-5	CATSKTGKETQYF
TRBV6-1	TRBJ2-7	CASSALEQYF
TRBV7-2	TRBJ2-7	CASSRRVGGSYEQYF
TRBV2	TRBJ2-2	CASSGVAGGFKNTGELFF
TRBV5-1	TRBJ2-1	CASRRAGGPENEQFF
TRBV2	TRBJ1-1	CASIRTELNTEAFF
TRBV25-1	TRBJ2-7	CASSSTKTAIFYF
TRBV5-1	TRBJ2-7	CASTLWGQGTYEQYF
TRBV7-3	TRBJ2-3	CASSLSGLSTDTQYF
TRBV20-1	TRBJ2-1	CSVAQGANEQFF
TRBV19	TRBJ1-5	CASSTPGGGSNQPQHF